This TCR beta chain appears in the sequencing data of a study of breast tumors, draining lymph nodes, adjacent tissues. Samples came from axillary lymph nodes draining the breast cancer. This clonotype was counted only a few times. No antigen is known for it. This CDR3 is 12 amino acids long. V lost 4 bases, J lost 12 bases, and 13 bases lay in between. Germline assignment: CDR1 LGHDT and CDR2 YNNKEL (reference sequence). General study results and limits: Luminal-like breast cancer showed significantly higher tumor–nontumor repertoire similarity than basal-like. That most tumor T cells come from lymph nodes remained unproven.

One entry per CDR3 protein, called by TCRdb with MiXCR from the multiplex PCR reads. The sample has around 290,000 distinct CDR3 sequences, around 31% seen once. This chain joins TRBV3-1 and TRBJ2-1; no reliable D call. The source of this sequence is a female donor with breast cancer. Some clones in this sample may be carry-over from other donors' samples. Sequencing was carried out using axillary lymph node tissue. The CDR3 loop reads CASSRIGDAQFF. CDR3 nucleotides: TGTGCCAGCAGCCGCATCGGTGACGCGCAGTTCTTC.